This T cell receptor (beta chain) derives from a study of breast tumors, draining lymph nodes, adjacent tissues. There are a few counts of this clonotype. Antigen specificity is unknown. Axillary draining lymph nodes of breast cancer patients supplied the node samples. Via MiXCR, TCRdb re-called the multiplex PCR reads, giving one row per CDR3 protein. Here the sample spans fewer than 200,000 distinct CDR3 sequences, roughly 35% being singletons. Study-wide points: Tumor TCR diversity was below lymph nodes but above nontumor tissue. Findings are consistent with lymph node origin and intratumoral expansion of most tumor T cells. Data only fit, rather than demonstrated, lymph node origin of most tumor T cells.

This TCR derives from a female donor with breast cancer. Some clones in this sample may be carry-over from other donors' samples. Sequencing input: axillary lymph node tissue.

CDR3 sequence: CASSQGAEAFF. The CDR3 coding sequence is TGCGCCAGCAGCCAGGGAGCTGAAGCTTTCTTT. The V gene is TRBV4-1, the J gene TRBJ1-1; D remains ambiguous. This CDR3 is built from 11 residues. Germline V gene sequence: CDR1 MGHRA, CDR2 YSYEKL. Trimming removed 3 bases from V and 6 bases from J, with 5 bases in between.